Listed here are 29 T cell receptor beta chains from one sample, sequenced in a study of regulatory T cells in long-lasting Graves disease. Time point: newly diagnosed GD, antithyroid drugs for less than 3 months. TCR sequences were obtained from RNA taken from PBMCs. Both iRepertoire HTBI primers and Arm-PCR of CDR3 regions were used to build the TCR beta libraries. Via MiXCR, TCRdb re-called the multiplex PCR reads, giving one row per CDR3 protein. The table has about 470,000 distinct CDR3 sequences, 15% to 20% seen once. These data were also filed under a second study, of T cells in Graves' hyperthyroidism and ophthalmopathy.

The sample consisted of peripheral blood mononuclear cells (PBMCs), taken at new diagnosis, from a patient treated with antithyroid drugs. All receptors derive from a middle-aged man with Graves disease.

This clonotype was found a few times. The rearrangement links TRBV6-4 to TRBJ2-7; tentative D call: TRBD1 (6 bases). Germline V CDR1 and CDR2: MRHNA, SNTAGT. Trimming took off 3 bases at V and 1 base at J, with 10 bases between the two ends. The CDR3 consists of 14 residues. The CDR3 region has the DNA TGTGCCAGCAGTGAAGAGCAGGGGTCCTACGAGCAGTACTTC. Its protein is CASSEEQGSYEQYF.

This clonotype was found many times. This chain joins TRBV12-5 and TRBJ1-1, with a weak D call TRBD1 (6 bases). CDR3 size: 11 residues. From germline, CDR1 is LGHNT and CDR2 FRNRAP. V was clipped by 7 bases and J by 7 bases, with 10 bases between them. The CDR3 DNA reads as TGTGCTAGTGACATCAGGGGTGAAGCTTTCTTT. Its protein is CASDIRGEAFF.

The chain carries TRBV5-1 and TRBJ1-2, with 9 bases that match TRBD1. Germline loops: CDR1 SGHRS, CDR2 YFSETQ. CDR3 length equals 15 residues. V lost 1 base, J lost 5 bases, and 6 bases stayed unmatched. The CDR3 DNA is TGCGCCAGCAGCTTGCAAGGGACAGGGACATATGGCTACACCTTC. The encoded protein is CASSLQGTGTYGYTF. Complete variable domain (other parts from reference TRBV5-1 and TRBJ1-2): KAGVTQTPRYLIKTRGQQVTLSCSPISGHRSVSWYQQTPGQGLQFLFEYFSETQRNKGNFPGRFSGRQFSNSRSEMNVSTLELGDSALYLCASSLQGTGTYGYTFGSGTRLTVV.

This clonotype was observed many times. The chain joins TRBV30 to TRBJ1-5, with D possibly TRBD1 on 6 matching bases. CDR1 GTSNPN and CDR2 SVGIG come from the germline V gene (reference sequence). The CDR3 has 14 amino acids. For the CDR3, the DNA is TGTGCAGTGGGGTGGGGGCTTAGCAATCAGCCCCAGCATTTT. Amino acid sequence: CAVGWGLSNQPQHF.

This clonotype was detected ten times or more. The genes are TRBV18 and TRBJ1-4, with a weak D call TRBD1 (6 bases). The CDR3 totals 14 residues. In germline, CDR1 is KGHSH, CDR2 LQKENI. Between the trimmed V and J ends, which lost 1 base and 4 bases, there was a span of 7 bases. The CDR3 reads CASSPLQGNEKLFF. CDR3 nucleotides: TGTGCCAGCTCACCACTACAGGGTAATGAAAAACTGTTTTTT.

Concerning this clonotype itself: A read error may be the cause here, since a much bigger clone is one base away. The V and J genes are TRBV24-1 and TRBJ1-2; no clear D gene. This CDR3 is built from 14 residues. Germline loops: CDR1 KGHDR, CDR2 SFDVKD. CDR3 nucleotides: TGTGCCGCCAGTGATGATGGGCGGAACTATGGCTACACCTTC. Amino acid sequence: CAASDDGRNYGYTF.

This clonotype has at least ten counts. The V and J genes are TRBV6-1 and TRBJ2-7; 12 bases fit TRBD2. The junction had 7 bases not matched to a gene; V was cut back by 6 bases and J by 4 bases. Germline V gene lookup returns CDR1 MNHNS and CDR2 SASEGT. The CDR3 covers 15 residues. CDR3 in DNA: TGTGCCAGCAGAACCGGGACTAGCGGGCTTTACGAGCAGTACTTC. Protein sequence: CASRTGTSGLYEQYF.

This chain connects TRBV6-2 or TRBV6-3 to TRBJ1-5; 8 nucleotides align to TRBD1. Germline V gene data show CDR1 as MNHEY and CDR2 as SVGEGT. The CDR3 is 14 amino acids. With 4 bases clipped from V and 5 bases from J, the junction kept 4 bases outside the gene matches. DNA of the CDR3: TGTGCCAGCAGTTTCGGACAGGGACATCAGCCCCAGCATTTT. Amino acids: CASSFGQGHQPQHF.

A word on this clonotype: The likely explanation is a read error, given a far larger clone one base away. The rearrangement links TRBV28 to TRBJ2-5; TRBD1 is a possible D gene (6 bases). The CDR3 is 15 amino acids. Looked up from germline, CDR1 is MDHEN and CDR2 is SYDVKM. Trimming removed 2 bases at V and 11 bases at J, with 21 bases between. The CDR3 loop reads CASSLGSQGLSEQYF. In DNA, the CDR3 is TGTGCCAGCAGTTTAGGTAGTCAGGGGCTAAGTGAGCAGTACTTC. The variable domain in full, with the rest retrieved from reference TRBV28 and TRBJ2-5, is DVKVTQSSRYLVKRTGEKVFLECVQDMDHENMFWYRQDPGLGLRLIYFSYDVKMKEKGDIPEGYSVSREKKERFSLILESASTNQTSMYLCASSLGSQGLSEQYFGPGTRLLVL.

J is TRBJ2-1 and V is TRBV18; D possibly uses TRBD1 or TRBD2 (5 bases each). The CDR3 contains 14 residues. V lost 3 bases, J lost 8 bases, and 14 bases lay in between. Germline V gene data show CDR1 as KGHSH and CDR2 as LQKENI. The CDR3, as DNA: TGTGCCAGCTCACCGGGACCAGCCTCGTATGAGCAGTTCTTC. It codes for CASSPGPASYEQFF.

The rearrangement joins TRBV9 to TRBJ2-7; D not certain. The CDR3 is 15 residues long. The germline gives CDR1 SGDLS, CDR2 YYNGEE. V was cut by 0 bases and J by 0 bases, with 10 bases left in between. CDR3 in DNA: TGTGCCAGCAGCGTAGAAGGAGAGAGCTCCTACGAGCAGTACTTC. It yields the protein CASSVEGESSYEQYF.

The chain carries TRBV4-1 and TRBJ1-2; D is unclear. Germline CDR1 MGHRA, CDR2 YSYEKL. This CDR3 region has 15 residues. Trimming pared 0 bases from V and 7 bases from J, leaving 15 bases between. This chain's CDR3 is CASSQESLVLGGYTF. In DNA, the CDR3 is TGCGCCAGCAGCCAAGAAAGTCTTGTTCTAGGTGGCTACACCTTC.

The chain combines TRBV7-3 with TRBJ2-7; 7 positions agree with TRBD2. CDR3 size: 17 residues. In germline, CDR1 is SGHTA, CDR2 FQGTGA. V was pared by 0 bases and J by 2 bases, with 10 bases of the junction left unmatched. CDR3 region: CASSLTGLASGAYEQYF. As DNA, the CDR3 is TGTGCCAGCAGCTTAACTGGGCTAGCGAGCGGGGCCTACGAGCAGTACTTC.

With regard to this clonotype: This likely reflects a read error, since a far larger clone is one base away. This chain uses TRBV28 with TRBJ2-4; 12 bases fit TRBD2. Germline trimming cut 4 bases from V and 13 bases from J; bases unmatched to any gene: 11. The germline V gene encodes CDR1 MDHEN and CDR2 SYDVKM. This CDR3 has 15 amino acids. CDR3 amino acids: CASSSTSGSIIEQYF. The CDR3 DNA reads as TGTGCCAGCAGTTCGACTAGCGGGAGTATCATTGAGCAGTACTTC.

This clonotype was observed at least ten times. V is TRBV20-1 and J is TRBJ2-7; the D call may be TRBD1 or TRBD2 (5 bases each). The ends were cut back, 6 bases at V and 0 bases at J, with 12 bases in the middle. Germline lookup yields CDR1 DFQATT and CDR2 SNEGSKA (reference sequence). This CDR3 has 13 residues. In nucleotides, the CDR3 is TGCAGTGCAAACCGGGACGCCTCCTACGAGCAGTACTTC. The encoded protein is CSANRDASYEQYF.

This clonotype was seen at least ten times. The rearrangement uses TRBV5-6 and TRBJ2-3; D gene unclear. Germline CDR1 is SGHDT and CDR2 is YYEEEE. The CDR3 extends over 12 amino acids. V was pared by 4 bases and J by 2 bases, with 5 bases between. CDR3 protein: CASSKITDTQYF. The DNA of the CDR3 is TGTGCCAGCAGCAAAATCACAGATACGCAGTATTTT.

This clonotype occurred a few times. The chain combines TRBV28 with TRBJ1-6, with D perhaps matching TRBD1 (5 bases). There are 14 residues in the CDR3. V was trimmed by 7 bases and J by 10 bases, leaving 17 bases between them. Per germline, CDR1 MDHEN and CDR2 SYDVKM. The CDR3 DNA reads as TGTGCCAGCAAACTGGGGCCTGGTTGGTCACCCCTCCACTTT. Its translation: CASKLGPGWSPLHF.

This chain's CDR3 is CASRPATTNYEQYF. The CDR3 DNA reads TGTGCCAGCAGACCGGCCACGACCAACTACGAGCAGTACTTC. The V call is TRBV7-9, the J call TRBJ2-7, with no clear D. Germline V CDR1 and CDR2: SEHNR, FQNEAQ (reference sequence). CDR3 size: 14 residues. Trimming cost V 6 bases and J 3 bases, with 15 bases left between them.

At least ten counts were recorded for this clonotype. The chain is built from TRBV3-1 and TRBJ2-5; D is unresolved. Trimming shortened V by 3 bases and J by 5 bases, and 13 bases separated the two germline ends. CDR3 length equals 14 residues. The germline V gene encodes CDR1 LGHDT and CDR2 YNNKEL (reference sequence). The CDR3 sequence is CASSHRLGRETQYF. For the CDR3, the DNA is TGTGCCAGCAGCCACCGACTGGGAAGGGAGACCCAGTACTTC.

This clonotype has at least ten counts. The V gene is TRBV28, the J gene TRBJ2-1, with 8 bases that match TRBD1. J lost 6 bases, V lost 2 bases, and 9 bases had no gene match. The CDR3 sequence is 16 residues long. Germline V gene lookup returns CDR1 MDHEN and CDR2 SYDVKM. The CDR3 sequence is CASSLGGQGARNEQFF. In nucleotides, the CDR3 is TGTGCCAGCAGTTTAGGAGGACAGGGTGCCCGCAATGAGCAGTTCTTC.

This clonotype occurred many times. This chain joins TRBV2 and TRBJ2-1; D is possibly TRBD1 (5 bases). Trimming shortened V by 6 bases and J by 7 bases, and 19 bases separated the two germline ends. The CDR3 has 15 amino acids. Germline loops: CDR1 SNHLY, CDR2 FYNNEI. CDR3 bases: TGTGCCAGCAGCGCCTTCAGACAGTCTGGTAATGAGCAGTTCTTC. Encoded protein: CASSAFRQSGNEQFF.

The CDR3 DNA reads TGTGCCAGCAACGACGGGTACAAGAAAAGAGATACGCAGTATTTT. It is translated as CASNDGYKKRDTQYF. J is TRBJ2-3 and V is TRBV12-3 or TRBV12-4; D gene unclear. There are 15 residues in the CDR3. V was trimmed by 7 bases and J by 5 bases, leaving 19 bases between them.

Comments on this clonotype: The junction and the germline gene differ at one end; a read error may be behind it. This chain links TRBV5-1 with TRBJ2-3, with D tentatively TRBD1 (5 bases). The CDR3 has 15 amino acids. The germline V gene encodes CDR1 SGHRS and CDR2 YFSETQ. This CDR3 is CASTMDTTGADTQYF. Here the CDR3 DNA reads TGTGCCAGCACCATGGACACCACTGGCGCAGATACGCAGTATTTT. The full variable domain, completed using reference TRBV5-1 and TRBJ2-3, is KAGVTQTPRYLIKTRGQQVTLSCSPISGHRSVSWYQQTPGQGLQFLFEYFSETQRNKGNFPGRFSGRQFSNSRSEMNVSTLELGDSALYLCASTMDTTGADTQYFGPGTRLTVL.

The V gene is TRBV18, the J gene TRBJ1-4, with D unresolved. The V gene's germline CDR1 is KGHSH and CDR2 LQKENI. This CDR3 has 13 amino acids. The ends were cut back, 2 bases at V and 8 bases at J, with 9 bases in the middle. CDR3 loop: CASSPLSREKLFF. For the CDR3, the DNA is TGTGCCAGCTCACCATTGTCTCGAGAAAAACTGTTTTTT.

The chain links TRBV2 to TRBJ2-3; D call uncertain. V was shortened by 5 bases and J by 7 bases, with 4 bases between the two germline ends. Germline lookup yields CDR1 SNHLY and CDR2 FYNNEI. The CDR3 extends over 10 amino acids. The chain's CDR3 is CASSINTQYF. The CDR3 bases are TGTGCCAGCAGTATAAATACGCAGTATTTT.

There are a few counts of this clonotype. The rearrangement links TRBV29-1 to TRBJ2-4; the match to TRBD2 covers 13 bases. V gave up 1 base and J gave up 8 bases; unmatched junction bases: 14. The CDR3 runs to 18 residues. Germline CDR1 is SQVTM and CDR2 is ANQGSEA. As DNA, the CDR3 is TGCAGCGTTGAAGGGACATCCGGGACTAGCGGGAATCTGGACATTCAGTACTTC. The encoded protein is CSVEGTSGTSGNLDIQYF. The entire variable domain, with the rest obtained from reference TRBV29-1 and TRBJ2-4, is as follows: SAVISQKPSRDICQRGTSLTIQCQVDSQVTMMFWYRQQPGQSLTLIATANQGSEATYESGFVIDKFPISRPNLTFSTLTVSNMSPEDSSIYLCSVEGTSGTSGNLDIQYFGAGTRLSVL.

The rearrangement uses TRBV7-9 and TRBJ2-6; D uncertain. This CDR3 comprises 16 residues. Germline V gene lookup returns CDR1 SEHNR and CDR2 FQNEAQ (reference sequence). Trimming removed 2 bases from V and 1 base from J, with 9 bases in between. Written as DNA, the CDR3 is TGTGCCAGCAGCTTAAATCCGTTATCTGGGGCCAACGTCCTGACTTTC. As protein: CASSLNPLSGANVLTF. The full variable domain, completed using reference TRBV7-9 and TRBJ2-6, is DTGVSQNPRHKITKRGQNVTFRCDPISEHNRLYWYRQTLGQGPEFLTYFQNEAQLEKSRLLSDRFSAERPKGSFSTLEIQRTEQGDSAMYLCASSLNPLSGANVLTFGAGSRLTVL.

This clonotype was found a few times. The rearrangement links TRBV9 to TRBJ1-5; 8 bases align to TRBD1. With 4 bases clipped from V and 9 bases from J, the junction kept 12 bases outside the gene matches. Germline-derived CDR1 and CDR2 are SGDLS and YYNGEE. The CDR3 runs to 15 residues. CDR3 amino acids: CASSSTGTGIRPQHF. In nucleotides, the CDR3 is TGTGCCAGCAGCTCAACCGGGACAGGAATAAGGCCCCAGCATTTT.

The table lists this clonotype with many counts. This chain joins TRBV2 and TRBJ2-1; 15 positions agree with TRBD2. Losses at the gene ends were 6 bases for V and 6 bases for J; bases not matched to a gene: 9. Germline V CDR1 and CDR2: SNHLY, FYNNEI. The length of the CDR3 is 17 residues. The CDR3 sequence: CASREGLAGGLGNEQFF. CDR3 sequence (DNA): TGTGCCAGCAGGGAGGGACTAGCGGGAGGATTGGGCAATGAGCAGTTCTTC.